The T cell receptor (beta chain) described here comes from a study of chemoradiotherapy in HPV16-positive cancers. Trimming cost V 6 bases and J 8 bases; bases outside gene matches: 6. The CDR3 extends over 13 amino acids. CDR1 is SEHNR, CDR2 FQNEAQ, per germline (reference sequence). Generated by immunoSEQ multiplex PCR, the TCRdb table keeps only in-frame clones and is missing some. Altogether 2,500 to 3,500 clones are present, roughly three quarters being singletons, with the ten largest covering approximately 15%. The receptor was derived from a human donor with HPV-associated anogenital cancer. The V gene is TRBV7-9, the J gene TRBJ1-2, with 10 bases matching TRBD1. This material was collected from a patient who underwent chemoradiotherapy. The CDR3 spells CASSLGQGSGYTF. In DNA, the CDR3 is TGTGCCAGCAGTCTGGGACAGGGGTCGGGCTACACCTTC. The variable domain in full, with the rest retrieved from reference TRBV7-9 and TRBJ1-2, is DTGVSQNPRHKITKRGQNVTFRCDPISEHNRLYWYRQTLGQGPEFLTYFQNEAQLEKSRLLSDRFSAERPKGSFSTLEIQRTEQGDSAMYLCASSLGQGSGYTFGSGTRLTVV.